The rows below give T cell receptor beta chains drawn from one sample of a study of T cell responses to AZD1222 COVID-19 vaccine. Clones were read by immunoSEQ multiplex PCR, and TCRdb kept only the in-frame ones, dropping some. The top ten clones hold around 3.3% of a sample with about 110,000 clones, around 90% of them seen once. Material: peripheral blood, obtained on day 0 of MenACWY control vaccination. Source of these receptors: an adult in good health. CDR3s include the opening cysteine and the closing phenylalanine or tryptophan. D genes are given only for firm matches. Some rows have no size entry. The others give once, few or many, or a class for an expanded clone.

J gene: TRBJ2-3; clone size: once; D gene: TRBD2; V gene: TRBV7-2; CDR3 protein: CASSLVPGLAGLGSDTQYF; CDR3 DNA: TGTGCCAGCAGCTTAGTCCCGGGACTAGCGGGCCTAGGGTCAGATACGCAGTATTTT
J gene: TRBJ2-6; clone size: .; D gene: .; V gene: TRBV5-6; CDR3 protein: CASSLPGSSGANVLTF; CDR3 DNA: TGTGCCAGCAGCTTGCCAGGCTCCTCTGGGGCCAACGTCCTGACTTTC
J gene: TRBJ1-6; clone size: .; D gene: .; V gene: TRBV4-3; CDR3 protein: CASSHLDSYNSPLHF; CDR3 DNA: TGCGCCAGCAGCCACCTAGACAGTTATAATTCACCCCTCCACTTT
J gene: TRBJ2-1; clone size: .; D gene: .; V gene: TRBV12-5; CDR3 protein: CASGQDTHNEQFF; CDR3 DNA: TGTGCTAGTGGCCAGGACACCCACAATGAGCAGTTCTTC
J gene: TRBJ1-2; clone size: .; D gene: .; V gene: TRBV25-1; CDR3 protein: CASNSNYGYTF; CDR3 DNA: TGTGCCAGCAATTCTAACTATGGCTACACCTTC
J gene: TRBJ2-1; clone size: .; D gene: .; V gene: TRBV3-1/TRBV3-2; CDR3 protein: CASSQGSAIWGGPRNEQFF; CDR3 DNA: TGTGCCAGCAGCCAAGGGTCGGCGATATGGGGGGGCCCGCGCAATGAGCAGTTCTTC
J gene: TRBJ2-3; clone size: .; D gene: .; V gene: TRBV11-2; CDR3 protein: CASSFGSSSSTDTQYF; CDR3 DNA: TGTGCCAGCAGCTTCGGCTCTAGCAGCAGCACAGATACGCAGTATTTT
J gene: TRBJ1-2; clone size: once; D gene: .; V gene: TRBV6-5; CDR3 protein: CASRNGGAYGYTF; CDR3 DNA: TGTGCCAGCAGAAACGGGGGGGCGTATGGCTACACCTTC
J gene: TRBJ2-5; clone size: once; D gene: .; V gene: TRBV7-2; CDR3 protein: CASSLASAPPKTQYF; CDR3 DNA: TGTGCCAGCAGCTTAGCCTCAGCTCCCCCGAAGACCCAGTACTTC
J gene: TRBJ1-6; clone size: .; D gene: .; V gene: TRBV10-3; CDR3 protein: CAISEVNLGGTYNSPLHF; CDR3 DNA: TGTGCCATCAGTGAGGTGAATTTAGGTGGGACCTATAATTCACCCCTCCACTTT
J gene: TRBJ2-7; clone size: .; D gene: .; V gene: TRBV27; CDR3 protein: CASRTRGHGFYEQYF; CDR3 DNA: TGTGCCAGCAGGACGAGAGGACACGGCTTCTACGAGCAGTACTTC
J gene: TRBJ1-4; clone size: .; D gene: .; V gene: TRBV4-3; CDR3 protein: CASSLEATNEKLFF; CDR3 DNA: TGCGCCAGCAGCTTGGAGGCGACTAATGAAAAACTGTTTTTT
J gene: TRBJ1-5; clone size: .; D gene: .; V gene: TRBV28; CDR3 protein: CASSSIGVSNQPQHF; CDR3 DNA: TGTGCCAGCTCATCTATCGGGGTTAGCAATCAGCCCCAGCATTTT
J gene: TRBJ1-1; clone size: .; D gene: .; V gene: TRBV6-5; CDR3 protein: CASSYDAGATEAFF; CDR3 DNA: TGTGCCAGCAGTTACGACGCAGGGGCCACTGAAGCTTTCTTT
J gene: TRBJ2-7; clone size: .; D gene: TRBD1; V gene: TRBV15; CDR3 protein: CATSREAGQGSVYEQYF; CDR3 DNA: TGTGCCACCAGCAGAGAAGCGGGACAGGGGTCTGTGTACGAGCAGTACTTC
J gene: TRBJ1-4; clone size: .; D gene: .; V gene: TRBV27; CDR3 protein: CATSGGPNEKLFF; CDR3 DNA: TGTGCCACCTCGGGAGGGCCAAATGAAAAACTGTTTTTT
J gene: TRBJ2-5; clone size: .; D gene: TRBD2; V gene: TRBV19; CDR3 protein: CASSFLGLAGGQETQYF; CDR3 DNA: TGTGCCAGTAGTTTCCTCGGACTAGCGGGGGGACAAGAGACCCAGTACTTC
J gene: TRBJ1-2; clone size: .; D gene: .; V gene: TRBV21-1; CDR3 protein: CASSNEGRGTGYGYTF; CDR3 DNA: TGTGCCAGCAGCAACGAAGGCCGGGGGACAGGGTATGGCTACACCTTC
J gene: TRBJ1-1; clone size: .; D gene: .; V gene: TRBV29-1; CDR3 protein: CSVEEQGNTEAFF; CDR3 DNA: TGCAGCGTTGAAGAGCAGGGGAACACTGAAGCTTTCTTT
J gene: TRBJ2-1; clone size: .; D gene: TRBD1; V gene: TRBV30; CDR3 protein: CAWKTGQVFYNEQFF; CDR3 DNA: TGTGCCTGGAAGACGGGACAGGTGTTCTACAATGAGCAGTTCTTC
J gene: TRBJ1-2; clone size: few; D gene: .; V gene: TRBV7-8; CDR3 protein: CASTQDPTSFYGYTF; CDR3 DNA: TGTGCCAGCACACAGGACCCGACCTCCTTCTATGGCTACACCTTC
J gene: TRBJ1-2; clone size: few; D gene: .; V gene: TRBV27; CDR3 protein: CASSHQGVSYGYTF; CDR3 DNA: TGTGCCAGCAGTCACCAGGGAGTCAGCTATGGCTACACCTTC
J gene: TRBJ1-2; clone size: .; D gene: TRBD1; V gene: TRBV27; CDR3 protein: CASSQTGGVYGYTF; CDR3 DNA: TGTGCCAGCAGTCAAACAGGGGGTGTCTATGGCTACACCTTC
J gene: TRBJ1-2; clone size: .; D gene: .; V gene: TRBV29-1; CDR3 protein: CSVDRGDGYTF; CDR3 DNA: TGCAGCGTTGACAGGGGCGATGGCTACACCTTC